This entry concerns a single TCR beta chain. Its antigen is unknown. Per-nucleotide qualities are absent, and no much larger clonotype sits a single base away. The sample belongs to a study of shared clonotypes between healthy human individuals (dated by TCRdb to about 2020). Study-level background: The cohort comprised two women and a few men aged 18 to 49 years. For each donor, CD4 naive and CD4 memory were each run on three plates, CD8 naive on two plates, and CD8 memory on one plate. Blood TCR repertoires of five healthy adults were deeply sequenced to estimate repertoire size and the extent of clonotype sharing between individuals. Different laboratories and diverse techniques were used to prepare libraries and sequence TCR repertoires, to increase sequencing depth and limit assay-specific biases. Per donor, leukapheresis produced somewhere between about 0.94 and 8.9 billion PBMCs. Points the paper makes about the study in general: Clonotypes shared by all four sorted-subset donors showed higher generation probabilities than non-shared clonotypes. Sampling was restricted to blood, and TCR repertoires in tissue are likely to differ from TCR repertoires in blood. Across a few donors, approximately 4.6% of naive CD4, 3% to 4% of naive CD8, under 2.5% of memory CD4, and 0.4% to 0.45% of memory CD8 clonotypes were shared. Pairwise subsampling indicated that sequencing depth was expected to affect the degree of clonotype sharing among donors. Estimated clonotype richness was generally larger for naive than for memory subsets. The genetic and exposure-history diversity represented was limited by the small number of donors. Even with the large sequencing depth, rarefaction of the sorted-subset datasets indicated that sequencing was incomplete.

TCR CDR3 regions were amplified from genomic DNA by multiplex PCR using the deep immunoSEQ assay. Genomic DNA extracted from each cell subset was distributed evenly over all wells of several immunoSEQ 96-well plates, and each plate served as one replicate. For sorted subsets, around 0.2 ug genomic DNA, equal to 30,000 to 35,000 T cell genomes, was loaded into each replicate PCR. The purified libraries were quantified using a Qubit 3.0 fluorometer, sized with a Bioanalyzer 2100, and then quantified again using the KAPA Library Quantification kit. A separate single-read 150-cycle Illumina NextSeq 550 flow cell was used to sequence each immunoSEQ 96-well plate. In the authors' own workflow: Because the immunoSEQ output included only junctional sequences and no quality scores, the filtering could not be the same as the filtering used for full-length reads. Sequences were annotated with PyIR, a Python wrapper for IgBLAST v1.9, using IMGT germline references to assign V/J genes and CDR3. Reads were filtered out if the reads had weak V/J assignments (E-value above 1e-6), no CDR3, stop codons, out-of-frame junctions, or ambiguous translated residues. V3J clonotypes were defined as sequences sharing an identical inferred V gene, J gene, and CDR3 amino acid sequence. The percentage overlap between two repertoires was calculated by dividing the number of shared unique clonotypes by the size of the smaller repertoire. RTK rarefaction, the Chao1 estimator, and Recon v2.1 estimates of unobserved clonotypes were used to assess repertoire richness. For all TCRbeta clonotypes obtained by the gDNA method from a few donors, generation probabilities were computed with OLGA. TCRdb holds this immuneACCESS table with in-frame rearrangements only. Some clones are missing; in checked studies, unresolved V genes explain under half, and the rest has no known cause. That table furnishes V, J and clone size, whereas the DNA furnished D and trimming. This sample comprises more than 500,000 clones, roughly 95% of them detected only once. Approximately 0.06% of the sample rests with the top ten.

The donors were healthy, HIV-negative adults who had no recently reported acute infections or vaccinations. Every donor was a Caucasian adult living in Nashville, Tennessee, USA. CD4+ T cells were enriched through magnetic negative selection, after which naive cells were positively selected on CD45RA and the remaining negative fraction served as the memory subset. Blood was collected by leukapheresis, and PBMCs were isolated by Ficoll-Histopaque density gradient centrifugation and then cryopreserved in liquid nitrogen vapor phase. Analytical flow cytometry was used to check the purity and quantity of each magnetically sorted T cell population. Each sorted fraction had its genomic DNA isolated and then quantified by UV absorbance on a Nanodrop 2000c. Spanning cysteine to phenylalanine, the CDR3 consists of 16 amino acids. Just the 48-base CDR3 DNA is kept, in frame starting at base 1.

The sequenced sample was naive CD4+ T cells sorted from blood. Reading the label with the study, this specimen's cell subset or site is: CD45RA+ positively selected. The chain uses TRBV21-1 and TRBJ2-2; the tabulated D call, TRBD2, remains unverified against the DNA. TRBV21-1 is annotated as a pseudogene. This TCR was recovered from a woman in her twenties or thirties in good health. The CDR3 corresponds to CASSKSGLVNTGELFF. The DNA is TGTGCCAGCAGCAAATCGGGACTCGTGAACACCGGGGAGCTGTTTTTT.